Sequencing of this TCR beta chain was carried out in a study of spatial heterogeneity in lung cancer. Study at large: The library had UMIs, and each TCR and UMI pair averaged more than ten raw reads.

As to time point: sample taken at primary tumor resection. This clonotype was found many times. Its antigen is not identified. General observations from the study: Higher tumor mutation counts went along with higher counts of expanded intratumoral alpha and beta TCRs.

This CDR3 has 14 residues. Germline-derived CDR1 and CDR2 are MNHEY and SVGEGT. With 5 bases removed from V and 4 bases from J, the gap between germline ends came to 9 bases. TCRdb fed the 5' RACE reads into MiXCR, producing one record per CDR3 protein. The sample holds some 23,000 distinct CDR3 sequences, roughly 8.3% seen once. Sequenced here: lung tumor tissue, sampled at surgery. This TCR was sampled from a male donor with early-stage non-small cell lung cancer. This sequence joins TRBV6-2 or TRBV6-3 and TRBJ2-6; no firm D call. The CDR3 spells CASSKGVGANVLTF. The CDR3 nucleotides are TGTGCCAGCAGTAAGGGTGTGGGGGCCAACGTCCTGACTTTC.